A single sample gave rise to the 14 T cell receptor beta chains below, sequenced in a study of OX40 agonist ivuxolimab in advanced cancers. TCRdb keeps only in-frame clones here, not all; method: immunoSEQ multiplex PCR. This repertoire shows fewer than 90,000 clones, around 86% found once; its top ten account for less than 0.25%. Source: CD4+ or CD8+ T cells sorted from blood, taken in a trial of the OX40 agonist ivuxolimab. These receptors all come from an adult with an advanced solid tumor such as melanoma, head and neck, liver or kidney cancer.

CDR3 protein: CASSLAVTGASGNYEQYF. The CDR3 nucleotides are TGCGCCAGCAGCTTGGCCGTGACAGGGGCCAGCGGAAACTACGAGCAGTACTTC. The chain carries TRBV5-1 and TRBJ2-7; 8 bases match TRBD1. J gave up 3 bases and V 0 bases, and 14 bases lay outside the gene matches. This CDR3 spans 18 amino acids. Germline V gene lookup returns CDR1 SGHRS and CDR2 YFSETQ.

The chain carries TRBV28 and TRBJ2-2, with D perhaps TRBD2 (5 bases). CDR1 MDHEN and CDR2 SYDVKM come from the germline V gene. There are 13 residues in the CDR3. V was clipped by 4 bases and J by 6 bases, with 9 bases between them. The CDR3 is CASSYPGSGELFF. CDR3 in DNA: TGTGCCAGCAGTTACCCGGGGTCCGGGGAGCTGTTTTTT.

The V call is TRBV14, the J call TRBJ1-1; 7 nucleotides line up with TRBD1. The CDR3 runs 20 residues. Looked up from germline, CDR1 is SGHDN and CDR2 is FVKESK. Trimming took 4 bases from V and 1 from J; bases not matched to a gene: 21. CDR3 nucleotides: TGTGCCAGCAGCCGAAAGGACTTCCGGGACAGTATGCGAAAGAACACTGAAGCTTTCTTT. Protein product: CASSRKDFRDSMRKNTEAFF.

The chain employs TRBV7-2 and TRBJ1-6; TRBD1 matches 8 bases. V gave up 2 bases and J gave up 7 bases; unmatched junction bases: 4. Germline V gene sequence: CDR1 SGHTA, CDR2 FQGNSA. This CDR3 is 15 amino acids long. CDR3 loop: CASSLMRTGNSPLHF. CDR3 nucleotide sequence: TGTGCCAGCAGCTTAATGAGGACAGGGAATTCACCCCTCCACTTT.

This clone was recorded once. This chain uses TRBV7-9 with TRBJ1-2, with no clear D. The CDR3 runs 15 residues. In germline, CDR1 is SEHNR, CDR2 FQNEAQ (reference sequence). V dropped 3 bases and J dropped 3 bases, with 14 bases sitting between them. CDR3 bases: TGTGCCAGCAGCTTCTTGACCGGTGGGGACTATGGCTACACCTTC. This translates into CASSFLTGGDYGYTF.

This rearrangement joins TRBV21-1 to TRBJ2-1; TRBD2 was called by the table and not checked on the DNA. TRBV21-1 has pseudogene status. The CDR3 is made up of 15 amino acids. CDR3 amino acids: CASSKPGTNYNEQFF. Written as DNA, the CDR3 is TGTGCCAGCAGCAAACCCGGGACTAACTACAATGAGCAGTTCTTC.

The V call is TRBV11-3, the J call TRBJ2-2; D could derive from TRBD1 or TRBD2 (5 bases each). Trimming took 3 bases from V and 0 from J, leaving 14 bases between them. The germline gives CDR1 SGHNT, CDR2 YENEEA. The CDR3 contains 17 residues. CDR3 DNA: TGTGCCAGCAGCTTGGTCAGAGGGACCCCGAACACCGGGGAGCTGTTTTTT. Translating gives CASSLVRGTPNTGELFF.

The genes are TRBV9 and TRBJ2-7, with D tentatively TRBD1 (5 bases). Per germline, CDR1 SGDLS and CDR2 YYNGEE. This CDR3 has 13 amino acids. V shed 0 bases and J shed 5 bases, with 9 bases lying between them. The CDR3 DNA follows: TGTGCCAGCAGCGTAGCTGTCAGGGACGAGCAGTACTTC. Translation gives CASSVAVRDEQYF.

Turning to this clone: Other DNA sequences in the same sample also yield this CDR3. V usage is TRBV7-2 and J usage is TRBJ2-1; TRBD2 matches at 8 bases. The V segment lost 0 bases and the J segment 3 bases; nucleotides outside the gene matches: 1. The CDR3 contains 15 residues. Looked up from germline, CDR1 is SGHTA and CDR2 is FQGNSA. Written as DNA, the CDR3 is TGTGCCAGCAGCTTAGCAGCGGGAGTCTACAATGAGCAGTTCTTC. It translates to CASSLAAGVYNEQFF. Based on the CDR3 plus reference TRBV7-2 and TRBJ2-1, the full variable domain is GAGVSQSPSNKVTEKGKDVELRCDPISGHTALYWYRQSLGQGLEFLIYFQGNSAPDKSGLPSDRFSAERTGGSVSTLTIQRTQQEDSAVYLCASSLAAGVYNEQFFGPGTRLTVL.

J is TRBJ2-2 and V is TRBV29-1; 11 bases match TRBD1. V lost 0 bases to trimming and J lost 3 bases; unmatched junction nucleotides: 3. From germline, CDR1 is SQVTM and CDR2 ANQGSEA. The CDR3 length is 16 residues. This CDR3 reads CSVEDWDRGYTGELFF. The CDR3 DNA is TGCAGCGTTGAAGATTGGGACAGGGGGTACACCGGGGAGCTGTTTTTT.

The chain has TRBV11-2 and TRBJ1-2; D is unresolved. CDR1 and CDR2 (germline): SGHAT, FQNNGV. The germline V and J ends were trimmed by 6 bases and 5 bases, with 19 bases remaining between them. The CDR3 contains 15 residues. Here the CDR3 DNA reads TGTGCCAGCAGTTTGCACGAGTCCATATCTTATGGCTACACCTTC. Translating gives CASSLHESISYGYTF. The full variable domain, with the rest looked up from reference TRBV11-2 and TRBJ1-2, is EAGVAQSPRYKIIEKRQSVAFWCNPISGHATLYWYQQILGQGPKLLIQFQNNGVVDDSQLPKDRFSAERLKGVDSTLKIQPAKLEDSAVYLCASSLHESISYGYTFGSGTRLTVV.

This rearrangement joins TRBV5-4 to TRBJ1-2; D is unclear. This CDR3 is built from 11 residues. Trimming cost V 1 base and J 14 bases, with 12 bases left between them. Per the germline V gene, CDR1 is SGHNT and CDR2 is YYREEE (reference sequence). CDR3 amino acids: CASSLFNLRTF. As DNA, the CDR3 is TGTGCCAGCAGCTTGTTTAACCTTCGTACCTTC. The entire variable domain, with the rest obtained from reference TRBV5-4 and TRBJ1-2, is as follows: ETGVTQSPTHLIKTRGQQVTLRCSSQSGHNTVSWYQQALGQGPQFIFQYYREEENGRGNFPPRFSGLQFPNYSSELNVNALELDDSALYLCASSLFNLRTFGSGTRLTVV.

The chain is built from TRBV10-3 and TRBJ1-5; D call uncertain. The ends were cut back, 4 bases at V and 7 bases at J, with 11 bases in the middle. Germline V CDR1 and CDR2: ENHRY, SYGVKD. The CDR3 extends over 13 amino acids. DNA of the CDR3: TGTGCCATCAGTGGTATAGACCAGCAGCCCCAGCATTTT. Translated, it gives CAISGIDQQPQHF.

The genes are TRBV6-1 and TRBJ1-2; D is possibly TRBD1 (6 bases). Trimming left V 7 bases short and J 4 bases short, with 19 bases between. Germline CDR1 and CDR2: MNHNS and SASEGT. The CDR3 sequence is 15 residues long. CDR3 sequence: CASIFDRGGSYGYTF. The CDR3 DNA follows: TGTGCCAGCATCTTCGATAGAGGGGGAAGCTATGGCTACACCTTC.